The present TCR beta chain was sequenced within a study of T cell responses to AZD1222 COVID-19 vaccine. Remarks on this clone: The target antigen is unknown.

This table comes from immunoSEQ multiplex PCR, and its TCRdb copy is limited to in-frame clones, with some not included. Of approximately 190,000 clones in the sample, just over 90% are singletons; the top ten hold 0.95% to 1%. Study-wide findings and caveats: Donors, mostly white British, included more females; clonal diversity was possibly underestimated. The repertoires were collected only after the peak T cell response.

Germline values: CDR1 SGDLS, CDR2 YYNGEE. Trimming at V came to 3 bases and at J to 3 bases, leaving 6 bases not matched to a gene. CDR3 size: 17 residues. The rearrangement links TRBV9 to TRBJ2-5, with 15 bases aligning to TRBD2. The receptor's source is an adult in good health. Here the sequenced sample was peripheral blood, taken on day 0 of AZD1222 vaccination. The CDR3 sequence is CASSEGLAGGREETQYF. CDR3 bases: TGTGCCAGCAGCGAGGGACTAGCGGGAGGTAGGGAAGAGACCCAGTACTTC.